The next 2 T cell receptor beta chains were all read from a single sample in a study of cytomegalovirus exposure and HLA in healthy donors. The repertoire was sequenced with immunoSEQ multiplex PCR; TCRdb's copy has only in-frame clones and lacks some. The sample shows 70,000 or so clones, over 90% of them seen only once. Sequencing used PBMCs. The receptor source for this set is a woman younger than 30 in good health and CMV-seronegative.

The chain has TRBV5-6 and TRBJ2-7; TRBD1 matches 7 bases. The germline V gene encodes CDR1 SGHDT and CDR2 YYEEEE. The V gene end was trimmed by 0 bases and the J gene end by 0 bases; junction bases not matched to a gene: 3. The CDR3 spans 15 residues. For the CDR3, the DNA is TGTGCCAGCAGCTTGGACAGGGGCGCCTCCTACGAGCAGTACTTC. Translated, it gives CASSLDRGASYEQYF.

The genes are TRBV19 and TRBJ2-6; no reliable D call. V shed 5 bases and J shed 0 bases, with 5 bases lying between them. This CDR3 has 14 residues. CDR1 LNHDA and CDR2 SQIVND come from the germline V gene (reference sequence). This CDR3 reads CASSHSSGANVLTF. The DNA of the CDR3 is TGTGCCAGTAGTCATAGCTCTGGGGCCAACGTCCTGACTTTC.